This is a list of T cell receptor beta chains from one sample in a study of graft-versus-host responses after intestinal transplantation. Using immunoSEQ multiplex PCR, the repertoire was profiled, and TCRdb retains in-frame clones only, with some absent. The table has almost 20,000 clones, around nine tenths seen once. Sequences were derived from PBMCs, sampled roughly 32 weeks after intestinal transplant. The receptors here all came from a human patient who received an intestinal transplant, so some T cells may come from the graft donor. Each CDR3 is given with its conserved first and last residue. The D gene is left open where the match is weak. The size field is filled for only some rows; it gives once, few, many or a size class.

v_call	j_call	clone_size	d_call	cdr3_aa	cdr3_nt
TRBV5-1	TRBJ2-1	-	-	CASRGQGQGEQFF	TGCGCCAGCAGGGGGCAGGGACAAGGGGAGCAGTTCTTC
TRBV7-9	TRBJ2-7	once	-	CASSPAEYGAYEQYF	TGTGCCAGCAGCCCAGCCGAATACGGTGCCTACGAGCAGTACTTC
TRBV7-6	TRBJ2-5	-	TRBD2	CASSETSGGAYQETQYF	TGTGCCAGCAGCGAGACTAGCGGGGGAGCGTACCAAGAGACCCAGTACTTC
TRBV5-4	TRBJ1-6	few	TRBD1	CASRDGTGNSPLHF	TGTGCCAGCAGGGATGGGACAGGGAACTCACCCCTCCACTTT
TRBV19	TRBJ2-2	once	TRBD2	CARVGRGAPTNTGELFF	TGTGCCAGGGTGGGGCGGGGGGCCCCTACGAACACCGGGGAGCTGTTTTTT
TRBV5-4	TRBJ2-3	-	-	CASSLEGGTDTQYF	TGTGCCAGCAGCTTGGAAGGGGGAACAGATACGCAGTATTTT
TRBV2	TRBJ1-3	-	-	CASSAGSSGNTIYF	TGTGCCAGCAGTGCGGGGTCCTCTGGAAACACCATATATTTT
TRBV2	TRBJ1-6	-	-	CASKSSYNSPLHF	TGTGCCAGCAAGAGCTCCTATAATTCACCCCTCCACTTT
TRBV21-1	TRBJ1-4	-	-	CASSKGRFNEKLFF	TGTGCCAGCAGCAAAGGGAGGTTTAATGAAAAACTGTTTTTT
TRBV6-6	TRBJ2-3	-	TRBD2	CASNIAGLSTDTQYF	TGTGCCAGCAATATAGCGGGGCTAAGCACAGATACGCAGTATTTT
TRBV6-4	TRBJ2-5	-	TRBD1	CASSEGQGAETQYF	TGTGCCAGCAGTGAGGGACAGGGGGCAGAGACCCAGTACTTC
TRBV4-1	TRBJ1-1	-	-	CASSQDFQNTEAFF	TGCGCCAGCAGCCAAGATTTCCAAAACACTGAAGCTTTCTTT
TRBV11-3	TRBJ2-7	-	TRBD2	CASSPRGGSYEQYF	TGTGCCAGCAGCCCTAGGGGAGGGTCCTACGAGCAGTACTTC
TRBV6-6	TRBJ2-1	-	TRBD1	CASSPDRGYNEQFF	TGTGCCAGCAGCCCGGACAGGGGCTACAATGAGCAGTTCTTC
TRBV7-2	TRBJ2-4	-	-	CASSLPSSPLKNIQYF	TGTGCCAGCAGCTTACCTTCTTCCCCCTTGAAAAACATTCAGTACTTC
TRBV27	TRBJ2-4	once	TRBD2	CASSSGTSIGKNIQYF	TGTGCCAGCAGTTCCGGGACTAGCATCGGCAAAAACATTCAGTACTTC
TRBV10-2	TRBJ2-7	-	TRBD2	CASSRTSGGFEQYF	TGCGCCAGCAGTCGAACTAGCGGGGGGTTCGAGCAGTACTTC